This T cell receptor beta chain was identified in a study of blood T cell repertoires in COVID-19. There are 13 residues in the CDR3. With V trimmed by 3 bases and J by 15 bases, 11 bases remained unmatched. Germline V gene data show CDR1 as MDHEN and CDR2 as SYDVKM. Clones were read by immunoSEQ multiplex PCR, and TCRdb kept only the in-frame ones, dropping some. The data hold roughly 140,000 clones, with 80% to 90% observed a single time. The chain combines TRBV28 with TRBJ2-1; 7 nucleotides agree with TRBD1. The sequence came from a woman in her forties with acute or convalescent COVID-19. The sample was peripheral blood. CDR3: CASSFQDRRMPFF. In DNA, the CDR3 is TGTGCCAGCAGTTTTCAGGACAGGAGAATGCCGTTCTTC.